This entry is about one T cell receptor beta chain. Study processing details: Estimation of nucleated cell counts relied on the amplification of reference gene primers. The protocol was immunoSEQ multiplex PCR, while the TCRdb copy is restricted to in-frame clones and leaves out a portion. That table furnishes V, J and clone size, whereas the DNA furnished D and trimming. The sample shows 150,000 to 200,000 clones, around 90% of them seen only once. This record comes from a study of blood T cell repertoires in COVID-19. Study-level information: Collection of acute and convalescent COVID-19 samples took place in the United States, Italy and Spain. Sources were T cells, B-cell-depleted T cells, or PBMCs; the material itself was cDNA or gDNA.

From germline, CDR1 is KGHSH and CDR2 LQKENI. V dropped 3 bases and J dropped 2; count of bases not matched to a gene: 12. The length of the CDR3 is 18 residues. The specimen sequenced was peripheral blood. V usage is TRBV18 and J usage is TRBJ1-4; 7 positions match TRBD1. This TCR came from a man aged 45-65 years with acute or convalescent COVID-19. CDR3 amino acids: CASSPTGYHDPTNEKLFF. For the CDR3, the DNA is TGTGCCAGCTCACCGACAGGGTACCACGACCCCACTAATGAAAAACTGTTTTTT.